Following are 2 T cell receptor beta chains from one sample sequenced in a study of T cells in Graves' hyperthyroidism and ophthalmopathy. RNA transcripts served as the template for amplifying TCR beta CDR3 regions. Initially, a first-round RT-PCR of the TCR CDR3 employed the HTBI primer set. TCRdb recomputed calls from the multiplex PCR reads with MiXCR, one row per CDR3 protein. The data show 600,000 to 650,000 distinct CDR3 sequences, with 15% to 20% seen just once and over 3.5% held by the top ten. The specimen was blood. All receptors come from a young woman with Graves' hyperthyroidism.

This clonotype was picked up a small number of times. V usage is TRBV6-1 and J usage is TRBJ2-7; D is perhaps TRBD1 (6 bases). V lost 3 bases, J lost 5 bases, and 14 bases lay in between. Germline V lookup: CDR1 MNHNS, CDR2 SASEGT. The CDR3 extends over 14 amino acids. CDR3 bases: TGTGCCAGCAGTGACCAACCTACAGGGAACGAGCAGTACTTC. Translation gives CASSDQPTGNEQYF.

V is TRBV7-2 and J is TRBJ2-5; weak D call: TRBD1 (5 bases). CDR3 length: 14 residues. Germline V gene sequence: CDR1 SGHTA, CDR2 FQGNSA. The V gene lost 7 bases and the J gene lost 5 bases, with 17 bases spanning the gap. In DNA form, the CDR3 reads TGTGCCAGCACCCTAGGGGCGGAAGGGGAGACCCAGTACTTC. This translates into CASTLGAEGETQYF.